Below are 15 T cell receptor beta chains sequenced from a single sample in a study of graft-versus-host responses after intestinal transplantation. TCRdb keeps only in-frame clones here, not all; method: immunoSEQ multiplex PCR. The repertoire holds about 73,000 clones, with around 91% as singletons. The antigens these receptors bind are not known. The sample in question was unstimulated CD8+ T cells sorted from spleen or lymph node cells, obtained before transplant. The receptor set was obtained from a human donor who was the organ donor for an intestinal transplant.

The CDR3 spells CATSRELLNTEAFF. The CDR3 DNA reads as TGTGCCACCAGCAGAGAACTGCTGAACACTGAAGCTTTCTTT. This chain joins TRBV15 and TRBJ1-1, with D uncertain. From germline, CDR1 is LNHNV and CDR2 YYDKDF (reference sequence). This CDR3 is 14 amino acids long. Trimming took off 0 bases at V and 0 bases at J, with 5 bases between the two ends.

The chain combines TRBV7-9 with TRBJ1-2; perhaps TRBD1 as D (6 bases). CDR3 size: 15 residues. The V end lost 1 base, the J end lost 3 bases, and 12 bases lay between the germline ends. Germline assignment: CDR1 SEHNR and CDR2 FQNEAQ (reference sequence). The CDR3 region has the DNA TGTGCCAGCAGCTTAGGAGGACAGAGTCACTATGGCTACACCTTC. Translating gives CASSLGGQSHYGYTF.

V usage is TRBV5-6 and J usage is TRBJ2-1; D is uncertain. Trimming took off 2 bases at V and 4 bases at J, with 4 bases between the two ends. Germline CDR1 and CDR2: SGHDT and YYEEEE. This CDR3 has 12 amino acids. CDR3 in DNA: TGTGCCAGCAGCTTTATGTACAATGAGCAGTTCTTC. It is translated as CASSFMYNEQFF.

This clone was seen only once. The chain recombines TRBV5-6 with TRBJ1-2, with TRBD1 as a possible D gene (5 bases). V was shortened by 4 bases and J by 2 bases, with 18 bases between the two germline ends. The CDR3 runs 16 residues. The germline CDR1 and CDR2 sequences are SGHDT and YYEEEE. The CDR3 sequence is CASSLPGEGPNYGYTF. The CDR3 nucleotides are TGTGCCAGCAGCCTTCCCGGGGAGGGGCCCAACTATGGCTACACCTTC.

The chain carries TRBV25-1 and TRBJ1-3; no reliable D call. Germline V gene sequence: CDR1 MGHDK, CDR2 SYGVNS. The CDR3 sequence is 14 residues long. V dropped 3 bases and J dropped 0 bases, with 6 bases sitting between them. The CDR3 loop reads CASSDQYSGNTIYF. For the CDR3, the DNA is TGTGCCAGCAGTGATCAGTACTCTGGAAACACCATATATTTT.

V is TRBV4-1 and J is TRBJ2-3; D is possibly TRBD2 (6 bases). Looked up from germline, CDR1 is MGHRA and CDR2 is YSYEKL. Trimming pared 7 bases from V and 6 bases from J, leaving 14 bases between. The CDR3 is 13 residues long. CDR3: CASTADYRDTQYF. In nucleotides, the CDR3 is TGCGCCAGCACCGCGGACTATCGGGATACGCAGTATTTT.

The rearrangement links TRBV5-1 to TRBJ1-1; perhaps TRBD1 as D (6 bases). The CDR3 has 14 amino acids. Between the trimmed V and J ends, which lost 2 bases and 0 bases, there was a span of 8 bases. Germline values: CDR1 SGHRS, CDR2 YFSETQ. This CDR3 is CASSLTGMNTEAFF. The CDR3 bases are TGCGCCAGCAGCTTAACAGGGATGAACACTGAAGCTTTCTTT.

A note on this clone: This specimen includes other DNA sequences encoding the same CDR3. The chain recombines TRBV6-1 with TRBJ2-7; TRBD2 aligns across 7 bases. Germline V gene lookup returns CDR1 MNHNS and CDR2 SASEGT. With V trimmed by 1 base and J by 3 bases, 3 bases remained unmatched. The length of the CDR3 is 14 residues. CDR3 sequence: CASSEGGGSYEQYV. CDR3 in DNA: TGTGCCAGCAGTGAAGGGGGGGGTAGCTACGAGCAGTACGTC.

J is TRBJ1-1 and V is TRBV4-1; D remains ambiguous. Trimming cost V 4 bases and J 5 bases, with 20 bases left between them. The CDR3 runs 16 residues. Germline V gene data show CDR1 as MGHRA and CDR2 as YSYEKL. As DNA, the CDR3 is TGCGCCAGCAGCCTAATGGGCCCAAAACTTGTAACTGAAGCTTTCTTT. Translation: CASSLMGPKLVTEAFF.

This clone is a singleton in its sample. The rearrangement uses TRBV5-6 and TRBJ2-7; maybe TRBD1 (6 bases). CDR3 size: 16 residues. Germline V CDR1 and CDR2: SGHDT, YYEEEE. V was pared by 4 bases and J by 2 bases, with 19 bases between. The CDR3 sequence is CASSTLPATGPYEQYV. Here the CDR3 DNA reads TGTGCCAGCAGCACTTTACCGGCGACAGGCCCCTACGAGCAGTACGTC.

The chain uses TRBV6-5 and TRBJ2-6; D remains unclear. The V end was cut by 0 bases, the J end by 2 bases, with 8 bases between. The CDR3 sequence is 16 residues long. Looked up from germline, CDR1 is MNHEY and CDR2 is SVGAGI. CDR3 sequence (DNA): TGTGCCAGCAGTTACTCGATAGCTACTGGGGCCAACGTCCTGACTTTC. Residues: CASSYSIATGANVLTF.

Only a few counts were recorded for this clone. The chain combines TRBV4-3 with TRBJ2-2, with a tentative D call TRBD1 (5 bases). Germline-derived CDR1 and CDR2 are LGHNA and YSLEER. The ends were cut back, 0 bases at V and 6 bases at J, with 8 bases in the middle. This CDR3 has 14 amino acids. CDR3 coding DNA: TGCGCCAGCAGCCAAGATAGGGGTTCCGGGGAGCTGTTTTTT. This gives the protein CASSQDRGSGELFF.

This chain uses TRBV18 with TRBJ2-1; 8 nucleotides agree with TRBD1. The CDR3 covers 15 residues. Germline CDR1 is KGHSH and CDR2 is LQKENI. V shed 6 bases, J shed 6 bases, and the junction held 10 bases outside the gene matches. The CDR3 region has the DNA TGTGCCAGCTCTGATACGGGACAGGTGATCAATGAGCAGTTCTTC. It encodes CASSDTGQVINEQFF. Full variable domain (remainder filled in from reference TRBV18 and TRBJ2-1): NAGVMQNPRHLVRRRGQEARLRCSPMKGHSHVYWYRQLPEEGLKFMVYLQKENIIDESGMPKERFSAEFPKEGPSILRIQQVVRGDSAAYFCASSDTGQVINEQFFGPGTRLTVL.

The chain uses TRBV19 and TRBJ1-5; the D is unclear. Trimming shortened V by 7 bases and J by 3 bases, and 19 bases separated the two germline ends. Germline-derived CDR1 and CDR2 are LNHDA and SQIVND (reference sequence). The CDR3 covers 16 residues. In nucleotides, the CDR3 is TGTGCCAGTAATGGGGTGGAGGGCAGTAACAATCAGCCCCAGCATTTT. Residues: CASNGVEGSNNQPQHF.

The V call is TRBV5-4, the J call TRBJ1-3; D remains unclear. The CDR3 extends over 18 amino acids. Trimming shortened V by 0 bases and J by 0 bases, and 16 bases separated the two germline ends. Looked up from germline, CDR1 is SGHNT and CDR2 is YYREEE (reference sequence). The chain's CDR3 is CASSLDKRNHPSGNTIYF. CDR3 DNA: TGTGCCAGCAGCTTGGACAAACGTAACCATCCCTCTGGAAACACCATATATTTT.